Shown below are 3 T cell receptor beta chains from a single sample sequenced in a study of glioma-infiltrating T cells. Using RNA template, CDR3s of TCR alpha and beta were amplified with iRepertoire arm-PCR. A single record per CDR3 protein comes from TCRdb applying MiXCR to the multiplex PCR reads. This sample carries about 99,000 distinct CDR3 sequences, around 28% of them seen once, and the ten largest clones take less than 55%. Sequenced: glioma tissue, nonneoplastic brain tissue, or PBMCs (not recorded which). These receptors originate from a human donor with low-grade glioma or glioblastoma, undergoing nonglioma brain surgery, or in good health (not recorded which).

As for this clonotype: Given a much more abundant clone one base away, this may be a read error. The chain carries TRBV11-3 and TRBJ1-1, with D possibly TRBD1 on 6 matching bases. Germline assignment: CDR1 SGHNT and CDR2 YENEEA. The germline V and J ends were trimmed by 7 bases and 2 bases, with 14 bases remaining between them. There are 14 residues in the CDR3. CDR3 nucleotides: TGTGCCAGCATCCCCAGGGGATCTAACACTGAAGCTTTCTTT. Residues: CASIPRGSNTEAFF.

The V gene is TRBV29-1, the J gene TRBJ1-5; the D is unclear. The CDR3 sequence is 13 residues long. Per germline, CDR1 SQVTM and CDR2 ANQGSEA. Trimming removed 4 bases from V and 1 base from J, with 8 bases in between. CDR3 DNA: TGCAGCGTTGCGAAATACAGCAATCAGCCCCAGCATTTT. Amino acids: CSVAKYSNQPQHF.

This clonotype occurred many times. This chain links TRBV6-1 with TRBJ1-1; D gene ambiguous. Germline V gene sequence: CDR1 MNHNS, CDR2 SASEGT. Between the trimmed V and J ends, which lost 7 bases and 1 base, there was a span of 16 bases. CDR3 length: 15 residues. The CDR3 reads CASIVSGRQNTEAFF. As DNA, the CDR3 is TGTGCCAGCATAGTTAGCGGCAGGCAGAACACTGAAGCTTTCTTT.